The sequence of this T cell receptor beta chain was determined in a study of cytomegalovirus exposure and HLA in healthy donors. Study-level results: A few CMV-associated chains proved CMV antigen-specific in vitro. Earlier analysis looked at TCR beta V segments, and most were productive about 90% or about 30% of the time. Analyses of presence/absence relied on an assumption of roughly uniform sequencing depth across donors.

The CDR3 covers 14 residues. CDR1 MNHEY and CDR2 SVGAGI come from the germline V gene. The V gene end was trimmed by 0 bases and the J gene end by 12 bases; junction bases not matched to a gene: 8. The PCR was carried out with 60 Vbeta primers and 13 Jbeta primers. Profiling relied on immunoSEQ multiplex PCR, and the TCRdb table lists in-frame clones only, not all of them. The profile shows more than 130,000 clones, around 73% of them singletons. A remark on this clone: The antigen is undetermined.

The source of this sequence is a human donor in good health. Material for sequencing was PBMCs. This chain links TRBV6-5 with TRBJ2-1; 7 bases match TRBD2. CDR3 loop: CASSYSTSTGRQFF. The CDR3 DNA is TGTGCCAGCAGTTACTCGACTAGCACCGGACGGCAGTTCTTC.